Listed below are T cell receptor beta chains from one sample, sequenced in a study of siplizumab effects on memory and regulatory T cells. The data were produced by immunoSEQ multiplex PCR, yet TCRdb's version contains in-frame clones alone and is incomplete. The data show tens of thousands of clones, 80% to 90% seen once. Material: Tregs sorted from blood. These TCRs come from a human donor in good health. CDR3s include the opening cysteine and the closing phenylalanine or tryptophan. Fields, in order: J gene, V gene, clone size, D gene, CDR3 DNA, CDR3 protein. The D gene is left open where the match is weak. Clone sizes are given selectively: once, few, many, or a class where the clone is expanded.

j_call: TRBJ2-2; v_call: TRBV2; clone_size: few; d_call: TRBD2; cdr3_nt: TGTGCCAGCAGTGCTAGCGGGAACACCGGGGAGCTGTTTTTT; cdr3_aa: CASSASGNTGELFF
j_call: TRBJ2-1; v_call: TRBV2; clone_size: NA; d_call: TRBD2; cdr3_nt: TGTGCCAGCAGTGAAGGGCCCCGCACCCCGGGACTAGCCTACAATGAGCAGTTCTTC; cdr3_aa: CASSEGPRTPGLAYNEQFF
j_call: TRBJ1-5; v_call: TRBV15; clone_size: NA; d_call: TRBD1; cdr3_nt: TGTGCCACCAGCAGGGCCCCGACAGGGGGTGAACCCCAGCATTTT; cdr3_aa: CATSRAPTGGEPQHF
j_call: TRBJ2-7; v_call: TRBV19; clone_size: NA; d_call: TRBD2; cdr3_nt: TGTGCCAGTAGTCGGGAGGGAGGGTACGAGCAGTACTTC; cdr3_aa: CASSREGGYEQYF
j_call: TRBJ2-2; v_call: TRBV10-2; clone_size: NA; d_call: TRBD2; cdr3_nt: TGCGCCAGCAGTGAATCGGGAGGCGTCACCGGGGAGCTGTTTTTT; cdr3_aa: CASSESGGVTGELFF
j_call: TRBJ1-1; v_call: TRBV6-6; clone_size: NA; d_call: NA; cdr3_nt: TGTGCCAGCAGTCGCGACGGAAACACTGAAGCTTTCTTT; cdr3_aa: CASSRDGNTEAFF
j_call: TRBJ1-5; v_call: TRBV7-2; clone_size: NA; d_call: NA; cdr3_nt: TGTGCCAGCAGCTTAGAGGCCAATCAGCCCCAGCATTTT; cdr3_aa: CASSLEANQPQHF
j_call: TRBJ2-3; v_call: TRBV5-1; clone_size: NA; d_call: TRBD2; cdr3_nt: TGCGCCAGCAGCTTGGAGGCTAGCGGGATGCATACGCAGTATTTT; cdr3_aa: CASSLEASGMHTQYF
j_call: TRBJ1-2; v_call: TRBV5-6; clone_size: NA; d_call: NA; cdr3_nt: TGTGCCAGCAGCTTGGCCAGGGGAGGCTACACCTTC; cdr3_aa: CASSLARGGYTF
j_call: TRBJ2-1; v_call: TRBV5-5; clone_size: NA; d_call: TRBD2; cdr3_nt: TGTGCCAGCAGCTTGACTAGCGGGCAGGTTTTTGAGCAGTTCTTC; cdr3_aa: CASSLTSGQVFEQFF
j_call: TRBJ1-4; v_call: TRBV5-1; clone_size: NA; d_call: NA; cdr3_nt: TGCGCCAGCAGCTTGTCGCCCGGTAATGAAAAACTGTTTTTT; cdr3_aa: CASSLSPGNEKLFF
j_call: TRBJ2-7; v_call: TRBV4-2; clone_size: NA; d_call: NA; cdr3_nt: TGTGCCAGCAGCCAGTTACAGGGCGACGAGCAGTACTTC; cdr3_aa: CASSQLQGDEQYF
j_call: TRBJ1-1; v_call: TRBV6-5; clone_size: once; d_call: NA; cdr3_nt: TGTGCCAGCAGTTCCGGTGGGAACACTGAAGCTTTCTTT; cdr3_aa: CASSSGGNTEAFF
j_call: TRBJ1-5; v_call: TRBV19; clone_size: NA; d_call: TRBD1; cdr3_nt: TGTGCCAGTAGTTATCCCGGGACAGGGGGCATATATGGTCAGCCCCAGCATTTT; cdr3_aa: CASSYPGTGGIYGQPQHF
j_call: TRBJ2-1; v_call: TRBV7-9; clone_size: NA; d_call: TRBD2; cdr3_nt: TGTGCCAGCAGCTTTGCGGGAGGGGGTAATGAGCAGTTCTTC; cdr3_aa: CASSFAGGGNEQFF
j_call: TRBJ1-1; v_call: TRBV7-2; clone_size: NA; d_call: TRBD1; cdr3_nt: TGTGCCAGCACCCTACAGGGGGTCAGGACTGAAGCTTTCTTT; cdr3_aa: CASTLQGVRTEAFF
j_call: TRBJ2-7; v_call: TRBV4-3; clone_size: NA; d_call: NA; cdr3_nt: TGCGCCAGCAGCCAAGAATCCCAGAACGATCCCCACGAGCAGTACTTC; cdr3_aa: CASSQESQNDPHEQYF
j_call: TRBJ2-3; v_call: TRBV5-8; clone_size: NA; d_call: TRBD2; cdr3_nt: TGTGCCAGCAGCCTTGATCTGGCGGGAGTCGGTACAGATACGCAGTATTTT; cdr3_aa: CASSLDLAGVGTDTQYF
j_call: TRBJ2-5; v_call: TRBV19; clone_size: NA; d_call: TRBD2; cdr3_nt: TGTGCCAGTAGTAGGGGGGGGATCGGGGAGACCCAGTACTTC; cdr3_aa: CASSRGGIGETQYF
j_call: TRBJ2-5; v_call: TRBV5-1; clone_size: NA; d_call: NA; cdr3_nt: TGCGCCAGCAGCTTGTTGGGGGAGGAGACCCAGTACTTC; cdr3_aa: CASSLLGEETQYF
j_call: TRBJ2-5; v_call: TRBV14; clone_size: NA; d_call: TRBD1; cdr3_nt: TGTGCCAGCAGACGACAGGGCTCGGAGACCCAGTACTTC; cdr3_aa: CASRRQGSETQYF
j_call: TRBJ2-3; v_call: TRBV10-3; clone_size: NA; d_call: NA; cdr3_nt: TGTGCCATCAGCCCCCACTCTAGCACAGATACGCAGTATTTT; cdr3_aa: CAISPHSSTDTQYF
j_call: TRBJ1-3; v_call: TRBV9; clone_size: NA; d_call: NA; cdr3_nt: TGTGCCAGCAGGGGGAATGACGACACCATATATTTT; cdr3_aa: CASRGNDDTIYF
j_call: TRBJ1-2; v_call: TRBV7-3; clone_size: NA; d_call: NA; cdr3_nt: TGTGCCAGCAGCCGCGGGTCCGGGGTCGGCTACACCTTC; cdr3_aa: CASSRGSGVGYTF
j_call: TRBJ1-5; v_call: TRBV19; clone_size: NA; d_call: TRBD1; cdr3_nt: TGTGCCAGTAGGGACAGGGGCAATCAGCCCCAGCATTTT; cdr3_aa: CASRDRGNQPQHF
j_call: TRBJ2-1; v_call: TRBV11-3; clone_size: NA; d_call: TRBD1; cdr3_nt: TGTGCCAGCAGCTTAGTCTGGACAGGGGGCTATGAGCAGTTCTTC; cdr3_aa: CASSLVWTGGYEQFF
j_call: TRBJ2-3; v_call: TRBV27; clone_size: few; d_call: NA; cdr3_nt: TGTGCCAGCAGTAAGCCGAGCACAGATACGCAGTATTTT; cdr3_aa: CASSKPSTDTQYF
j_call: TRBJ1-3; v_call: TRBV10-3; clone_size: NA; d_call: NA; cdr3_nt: TGTGCCATCAGTGCTCAGGGCGCTGGAAACACCATATATTTT; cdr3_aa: CAISAQGAGNTIYF
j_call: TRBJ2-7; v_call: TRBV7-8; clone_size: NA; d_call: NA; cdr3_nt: TGTGCCAGCAGCTTATCAGGGGCCAACTCCTACGAGCAGTACTTC; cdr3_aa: CASSLSGANSYEQYF
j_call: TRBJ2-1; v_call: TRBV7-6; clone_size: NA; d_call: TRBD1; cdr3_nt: TGTGCCAGCAGCCGCCGGGACAGGGAAGGGAATGAGCAGTTCTTC; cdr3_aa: CASSRRDREGNEQFF
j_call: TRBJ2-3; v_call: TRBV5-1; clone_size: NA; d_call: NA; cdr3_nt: TGCGCCAGCAGCCGCCGATCATTAGATACGCAGTATTTT; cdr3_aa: CASSRRSLDTQYF
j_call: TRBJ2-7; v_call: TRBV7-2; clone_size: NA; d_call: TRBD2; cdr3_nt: TGTGCCAGCAGCCCCAGAGCGGGAGGGCCCGAGCAGTACTTC; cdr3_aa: CASSPRAGGPEQYF
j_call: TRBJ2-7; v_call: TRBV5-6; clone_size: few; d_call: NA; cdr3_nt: TGTGCCAGCAGCTTGGCCACCTACGAGCAGTACTTC; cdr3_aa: CASSLATYEQYF
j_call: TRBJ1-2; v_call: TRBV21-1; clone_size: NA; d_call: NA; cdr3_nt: TGTGCCAGCAGCAAAGAATGGGGGCACTATGGCTACACCTTC; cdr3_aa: CASSKEWGHYGYTF
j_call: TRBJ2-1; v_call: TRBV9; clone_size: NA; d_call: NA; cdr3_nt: TGTGCCAGCAGCGGGACCAGGGCCCCCTACAATGAGCAGTTCTTC; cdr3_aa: CASSGTRAPYNEQFF
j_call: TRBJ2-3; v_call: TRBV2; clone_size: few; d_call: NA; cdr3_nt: TGTGCCAGCAGTGCTAGCGAGAACACAGATACGCAGTATTTT; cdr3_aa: CASSASENTDTQYF
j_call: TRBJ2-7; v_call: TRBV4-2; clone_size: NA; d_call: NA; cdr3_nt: TGTGCCAGCAGCCAAGTACAGGGTCGGTACGAGCAGTACTTC; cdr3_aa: CASSQVQGRYEQYF
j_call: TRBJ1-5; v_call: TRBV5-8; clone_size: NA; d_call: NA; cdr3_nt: TGTGCCAGCAGCGAGAGGGGAGGATATCAGCCCCAGCATTTT; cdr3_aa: CASSERGGYQPQHF
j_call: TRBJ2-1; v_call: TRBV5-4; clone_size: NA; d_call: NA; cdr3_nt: TGTGCCAGCAGCGTGGACTCCTACAATGAGCAGTTCTTC; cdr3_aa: CASSVDSYNEQFF
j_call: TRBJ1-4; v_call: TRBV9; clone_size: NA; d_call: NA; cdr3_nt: TGTGCCAGCAGCCCCCCTGGGGGAACTAATGAAAAACTGTTTTTT; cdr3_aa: CASSPPGGTNEKLFF